Each of the 4 T cell receptor beta chains below was sequenced from the same sample in a study of early stage breast cancer tumors. TCRdb's table, derived via immunoSEQ multiplex PCR, lists solely in-frame clones and lacks some. The table shows 45,000 to 60,000 clones, with around nine tenths occurring only once. Sequencing was carried out using blood. The receptors stem from a person aged 70 to 80 with breast cancer.

The chain joins TRBV9 to TRBJ1-3; a weak D match, TRBD1 (5 bases). This CDR3 comprises 15 residues. V was cut by 3 bases and J by 4 bases, with 14 bases left in between. Germline assignment: CDR1 SGDLS and CDR2 YYNGEE. CDR3 in amino acids: CASSETGGVGNTIYF. CDR3 sequence (DNA): TGTGCCAGCAGCGAGACGGGGGGGGTCGGAAACACCATATATTTT.

This clone has just one count. V and J are TRBV7-9 and TRBJ1-5; possibly TRBD1 for D (5 bases). There are 15 residues in the CDR3. Trimming took off 2 bases at V and 5 bases at J, with 13 bases between the two ends. The germline CDR1 and CDR2 sequences are SEHNR and FQNEAQ (reference sequence). CDR3 in amino acids: CASSLSGREDQPQHF. The CDR3 DNA follows: TGTGCCAGCAGCTTATCAGGGCGGGAAGATCAGCCCCAGCATTTT.

The chain carries TRBV30 and TRBJ1-6; D unclear. The V and J ends lost 5 bases and 5 bases respectively, with 10 bases between them. Germline CDR1 is GTSNPN and CDR2 is SVGIG (reference sequence). The CDR3 contains 13 residues. The CDR3 nucleotides are TGTGCCTGGTTGGGCAACCATAATTCACCCCTCCACTTT. It codes for CAWLGNHNSPLHF. The whole variable domain, remainder taken from reference TRBV30 and TRBJ1-6, is SQTIHQWPATLVQPVGSPLSLECTVEGTSNPNLYWYRQAAGRGLQLLFYSVGIGQISSEVPQNLSASRPQDRQFILSSKKLLLSDSGFYLCAWLGNHNSPLHFGNGTRLTVT.

The chain employs TRBV28 and TRBJ1-2; possible D gene TRBD1, 6 bases. V gave up 5 bases and J gave up 5 bases, with 12 bases separating them. CDR3 length: 13 amino acids. Per germline, CDR1 MDHEN and CDR2 SYDVKM. The CDR3 here is CASSSTGRYGYTF. CDR3 in DNA: TGTGCCAGCAGTAGCACAGGGAGATATGGCTACACCTTC.